This T cell receptor (beta chain) was identified in a study of T cell changes during pregnancy in multiple sclerosis. This table comes from immunoSEQ multiplex PCR, and its TCRdb copy is limited to in-frame clones, with some not included. The sample shows approximately 60,000 clones, roughly 90% of them seen only once. This CDR3 has 15 residues. J lost 7 bases, V lost 5 bases, and 9 bases had no gene match. Germline V gene data show CDR1 as MDHEN and CDR2 as SYDVKM. This clone was seen only a few times. This receptor was identified in a female donor in good health, enrolled as a control in a pregnancy study. This chain uses TRBV28 with TRBJ1-5; 9 nucleotides agree with TRBD1. This specimen was peripheral blood, taken in the second trimester of pregnancy. Here the CDR3 DNA reads TGTGCCAGCAGTCCTCCGGGACAGGGAGGGCAGCCCCAGCATTTT. Its protein product is CASSPPGQGGQPQHF.